This entry is about one TCR beta chain. It was with 60 Vbeta and 13 Jbeta primers that the PCR ran. Sequencing was performed with immunoSEQ multiplex PCR; in TCRdb, only in-frame clones are kept and a portion is missing. The sample lists about 63,000 clones; 75% to 90% were seen once. The ends lost 8 bases at V and 5 bases at J; junction bases unmatched: 25. This CDR3 is 20 amino acids long. CDR1 is LNHDA, CDR2 SQIVND, per germline (reference sequence). These data originate in a study of cytomegalovirus exposure and HLA in healthy donors. V is TRBV19 and J is TRBJ2-2, with TRBD1 matching 8 bases. What was sequenced was PBMCs. This receptor was taken from a woman in her twenties or thirties in good health and CMV-seropositive. In nucleotides, the CDR3 is TGTGCCAGTCGCGCCTCCCGCGACCGGGACAGGTTTTTAAGGACCGGGGAGCTGTTTTTT. It is translated as CASRASRDRDRFLRTGELFF.